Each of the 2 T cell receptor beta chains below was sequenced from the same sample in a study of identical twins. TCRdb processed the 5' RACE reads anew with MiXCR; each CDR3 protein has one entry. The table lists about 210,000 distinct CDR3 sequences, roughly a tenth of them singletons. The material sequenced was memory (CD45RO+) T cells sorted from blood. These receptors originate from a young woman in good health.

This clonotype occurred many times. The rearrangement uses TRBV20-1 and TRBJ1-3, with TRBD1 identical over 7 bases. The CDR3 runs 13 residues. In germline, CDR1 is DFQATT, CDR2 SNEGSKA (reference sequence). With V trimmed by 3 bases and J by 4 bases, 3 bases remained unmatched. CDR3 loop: CSASRDRGNTIYF. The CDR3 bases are TGCAGTGCTAGTAGGGACAGAGGAAACACCATATATTTT.

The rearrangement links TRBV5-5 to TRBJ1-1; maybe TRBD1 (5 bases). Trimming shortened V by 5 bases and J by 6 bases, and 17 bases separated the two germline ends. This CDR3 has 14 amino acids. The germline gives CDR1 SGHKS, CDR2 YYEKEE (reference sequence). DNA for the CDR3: TGTGCCAGCAGGCTAACCGGGGGTAAGCCTGAAGCTTTCTTT. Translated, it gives CASRLTGGKPEAFF.